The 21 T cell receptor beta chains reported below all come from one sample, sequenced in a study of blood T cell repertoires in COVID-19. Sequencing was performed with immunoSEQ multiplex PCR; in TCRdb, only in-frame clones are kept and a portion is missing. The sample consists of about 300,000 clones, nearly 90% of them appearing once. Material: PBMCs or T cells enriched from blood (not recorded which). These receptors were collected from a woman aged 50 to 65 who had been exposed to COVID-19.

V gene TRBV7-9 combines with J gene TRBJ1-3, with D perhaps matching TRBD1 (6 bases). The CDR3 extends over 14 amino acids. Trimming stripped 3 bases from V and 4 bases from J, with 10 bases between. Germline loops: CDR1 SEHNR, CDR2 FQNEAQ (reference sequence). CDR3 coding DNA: TGTGCCAGCAGCTTCCCAGGGGAAGGAAACACCATATATTTT. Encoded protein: CASSFPGEGNTIYF. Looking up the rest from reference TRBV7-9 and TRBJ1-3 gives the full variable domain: DTGVSQNPRHKITKRGQNVTFRCDPISEHNRLYWYRQTLGQGPEFLTYFQNEAQLEKSRLLSDRFSAERPKGSFSTLEIQRTEQGDSAMYLCASSFPGEGNTIYFGEGSWLTVV.

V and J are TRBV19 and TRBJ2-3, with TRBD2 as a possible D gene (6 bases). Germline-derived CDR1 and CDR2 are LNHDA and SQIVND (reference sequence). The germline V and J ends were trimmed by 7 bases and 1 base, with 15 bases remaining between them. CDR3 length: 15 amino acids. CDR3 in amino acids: CASTMEGQGTDTQYF. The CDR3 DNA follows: TGTGCCAGTACCATGGAGGGGCAGGGCACAGATACGCAGTATTTT.

This chain's CDR3 is CAWRPAGGRNEQFF. CDR3 nucleotide sequence: TGTGCCTGGAGACCAGCGGGGGGACGGAATGAGCAGTTCTTC. This chain uses TRBV30 with TRBJ2-1; TRBD2 agrees at 9 bases. The germline V gene encodes CDR1 GTSNPN and CDR2 SVGIG (reference sequence). The trim removed 3 bases at V and 7 bases at J, leaving 7 bases unmatched. This CDR3 has 14 amino acids.

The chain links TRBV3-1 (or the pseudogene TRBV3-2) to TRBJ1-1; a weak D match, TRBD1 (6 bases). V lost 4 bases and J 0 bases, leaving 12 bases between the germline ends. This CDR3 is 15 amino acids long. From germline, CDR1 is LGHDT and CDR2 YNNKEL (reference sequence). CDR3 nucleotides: TGTGCCAGCAGCCCCCGGGACATCATGAACACTGAAGCTTTCTTT. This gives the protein CASSPRDIMNTEAFF.

CDR3 residues: CASSESGTAYNEQFF. Here the CDR3 DNA reads TGTGCCAGCAGCGAGTCCGGGACAGCGTACAATGAGCAGTTCTTC. V and J are TRBV21-1 and TRBJ2-1; the table assigns TRBD1, which was not confirmed against the DNA. TRBV21-1 is a pseudogene locus. CDR3 length: 15 residues.

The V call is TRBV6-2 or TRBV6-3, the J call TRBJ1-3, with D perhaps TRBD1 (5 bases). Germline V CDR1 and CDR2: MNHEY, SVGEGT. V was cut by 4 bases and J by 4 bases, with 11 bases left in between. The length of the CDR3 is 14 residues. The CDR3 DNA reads TGTGCCAGCAGTTCGGGGGGTTCCGGAAACACCATATATTTT. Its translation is CASSSGGSGNTIYF.

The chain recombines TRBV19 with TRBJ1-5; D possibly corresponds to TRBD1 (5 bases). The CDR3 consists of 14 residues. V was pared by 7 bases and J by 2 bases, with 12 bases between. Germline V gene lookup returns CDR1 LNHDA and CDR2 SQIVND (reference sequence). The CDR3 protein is CASMGGFGNQPQHF. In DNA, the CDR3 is TGTGCCAGTATGGGGGGGTTCGGCAATCAGCCCCAGCATTTT. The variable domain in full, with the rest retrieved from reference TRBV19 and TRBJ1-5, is DGGITQSPKYLFRKEGQNVTLSCEQNLNHDAMYWYRQDPGQGLRLIYYSQIVNDFQKGDIAEGYSVSREKKESFPLTVTSAQKNPTAFYLCASMGGFGNQPQHFGDGTRLSIL.

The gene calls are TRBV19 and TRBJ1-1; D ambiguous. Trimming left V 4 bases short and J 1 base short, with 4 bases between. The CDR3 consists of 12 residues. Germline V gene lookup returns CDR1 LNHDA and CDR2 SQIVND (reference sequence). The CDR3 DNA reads TGTGCCAGTAGTACGAGGAACACTGAAGCTTTCTTT. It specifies CASSTRNTEAFF.

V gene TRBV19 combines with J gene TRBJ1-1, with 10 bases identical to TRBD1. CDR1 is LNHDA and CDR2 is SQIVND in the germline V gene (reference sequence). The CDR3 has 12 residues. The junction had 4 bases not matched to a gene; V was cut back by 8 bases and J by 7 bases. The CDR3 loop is CASRDRGSEAFF. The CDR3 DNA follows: TGTGCCAGTCGGGACAGGGGAAGTGAAGCTTTCTTT.

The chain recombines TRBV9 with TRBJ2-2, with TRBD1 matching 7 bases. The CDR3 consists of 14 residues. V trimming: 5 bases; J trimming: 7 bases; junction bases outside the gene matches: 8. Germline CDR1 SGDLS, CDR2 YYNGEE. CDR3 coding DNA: TGTGCCAGCAGTGCGACAGGGCTGGTCGGGGAGCTGTTTTTT. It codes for CASSATGLVGELFF.

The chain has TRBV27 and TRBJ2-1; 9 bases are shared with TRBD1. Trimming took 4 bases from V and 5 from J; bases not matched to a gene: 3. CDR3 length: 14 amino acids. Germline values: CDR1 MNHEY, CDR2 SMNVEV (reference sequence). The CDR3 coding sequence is TGTGCCAGCAGTTCCGGGACAGGGAACAATGAGCAGTTCTTC. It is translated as CASSSGTGNNEQFF.

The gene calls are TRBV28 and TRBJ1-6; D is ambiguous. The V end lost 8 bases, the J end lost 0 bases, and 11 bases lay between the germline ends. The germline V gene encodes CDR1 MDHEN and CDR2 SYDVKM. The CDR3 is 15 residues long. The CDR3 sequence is CASHAAGSYNSPLHF. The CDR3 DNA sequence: TGTGCCAGCCACGCCGCGGGCTCCTATAATTCACCCCTCCACTTT.

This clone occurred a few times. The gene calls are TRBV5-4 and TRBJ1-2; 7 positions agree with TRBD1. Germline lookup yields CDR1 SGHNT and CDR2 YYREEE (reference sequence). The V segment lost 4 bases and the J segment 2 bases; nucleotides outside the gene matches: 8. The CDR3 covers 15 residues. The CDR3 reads CASSVPGGGNYGYTF. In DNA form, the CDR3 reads TGTGCCAGCAGCGTCCCAGGGGGTGGCAACTATGGCTACACCTTC.

The CDR3 reads CASSAYDRGHQPQHF. CDR3 coding DNA: TGTGCCAGCAGTGCATATGACAGGGGGCATCAGCCCCAGCATTTT. J is TRBJ1-5 and V is TRBV2; 10 bases line up with TRBD1. The CDR3 is 15 residues long. Germline CDR1 SNHLY, CDR2 FYNNEI. The V gene end was trimmed by 4 bases and the J gene end by 5 bases; junction bases not matched to a gene: 5. The full variable domain, rest sourced from reference TRBV2 and TRBJ1-5, is EPEVTQTPSHQVTQMGQEVILRCVPISNHLYFYWYRQILGQKVEFLVSFYNNEISEKSEIFDDQFSVERPDGSNFTLKIRSTKLEDSAMYFCASSAYDRGHQPQHFGDGTRLSIL.

CDR3 nucleotides: TGTGCCACCAGTGATTTGTCGGCAGGGGGAAAGAGGCCCTACGAGCAGTACTTC. It is translated as CATSDLSAGGKRPYEQYF. The rearrangement links TRBV24-1 to TRBJ2-7; 7 bases agree with TRBD1. V shed 0 bases and J 2 bases; nucleotides not matched to a gene: 12. The CDR3 consists of 18 residues. Germline V gives CDR1 KGHDR, CDR2 SFDVKD.

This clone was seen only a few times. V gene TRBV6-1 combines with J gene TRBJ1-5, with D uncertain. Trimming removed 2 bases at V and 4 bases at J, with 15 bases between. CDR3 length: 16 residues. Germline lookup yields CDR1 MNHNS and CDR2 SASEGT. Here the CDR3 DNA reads TGTGCCAGCAGTGAACCGGCGGGCGCGAGAAATCAGCCCCAGCATTTT. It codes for CASSEPAGARNQPQHF.

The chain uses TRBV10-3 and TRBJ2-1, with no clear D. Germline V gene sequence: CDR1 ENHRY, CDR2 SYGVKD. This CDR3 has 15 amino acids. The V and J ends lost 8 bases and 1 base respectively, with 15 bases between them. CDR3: CAIAVKAGSYNEQFF. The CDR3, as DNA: TGTGCCATCGCTGTAAAAGCTGGTTCCTACAATGAGCAGTTCTTC.

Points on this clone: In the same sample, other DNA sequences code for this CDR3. CDR3 DNA: TGTGCCAGCAGCACCGGGGGGACTAATGAAAAACTGTTTTTT. This encodes CASSTGGTNEKLFF. J is TRBJ1-4 and V is TRBV5-4; weak D call: TRBD1 (5 bases). Germline CDR1 is SGHNT and CDR2 is YYREEE (reference sequence). V was trimmed by 4 bases and J by 2 bases, leaving 9 bases between them. CDR3 length: 14 amino acids. Looking up the rest from reference TRBV5-4 and TRBJ1-4 gives the full variable domain: ETGVTQSPTHLIKTRGQQVTLRCSSQSGHNTVSWYQQALGQGPQFIFQYYREEENGRGNFPPRFSGLQFPNYSSELNVNALELDDSALYLCASSTGGTNEKLFFGSGTQLSVL.

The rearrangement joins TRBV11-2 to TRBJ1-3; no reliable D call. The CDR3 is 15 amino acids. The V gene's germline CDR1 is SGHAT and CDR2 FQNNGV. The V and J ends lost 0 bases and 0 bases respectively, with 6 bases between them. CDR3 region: CASSLERHSGNTIYF. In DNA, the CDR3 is TGTGCCAGCAGCTTAGAGCGTCACTCTGGAAACACCATATATTTT.

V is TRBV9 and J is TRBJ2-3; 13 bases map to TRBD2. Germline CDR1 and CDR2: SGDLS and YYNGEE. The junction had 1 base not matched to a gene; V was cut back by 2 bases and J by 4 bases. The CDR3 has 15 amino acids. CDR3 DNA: TGTGCCAGCAGCGTCGGACTAGCGGGGGCAGATACGCAGTATTTT. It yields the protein CASSVGLAGADTQYF.

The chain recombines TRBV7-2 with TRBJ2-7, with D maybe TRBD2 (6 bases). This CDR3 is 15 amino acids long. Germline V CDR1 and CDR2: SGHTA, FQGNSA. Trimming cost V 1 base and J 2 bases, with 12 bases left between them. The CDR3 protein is CASSLVGGDPYEQYF. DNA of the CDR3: TGTGCCAGCAGCTTAGTTGGAGGGGACCCCTACGAGCAGTACTTC.